This paragraph covers one T cell receptor beta chain sequence. CDR1 and CDR2 (germline): MNHNS, SASEGT. The CDR3 loop spans 14 amino acids. V was pared by 0 bases and J by 3 bases, with 5 bases between. Sequencing of TCR beta was performed on blood CD8+ T cells and on blood CD4+ T cells. Negative isolation yielded CD8+ and CD4+ T cells; FACS enriched TEMRA cells. After extraction with the RNeasy kit, roughly 0.45 to 1 ug of the RNA was reverse transcribed using random hexamers. Using its own MiXCR run on the immunoSEQ multiplex PCR reads, TCRdb lists one record per CDR3 protein. The profile shows about 150,000 distinct CDR3 sequences, 95% to 96% of them singletons. The data were taken from a study of CD8 T cells in Susac syndrome.

The chain is built from TRBV6-1 and TRBJ2-2, with D perhaps being TRBD1 or TRBD2 (5 bases each). The sample taken for sequencing was CD8+ T cells from PBMCs. The TCR originated in a human donor with multiple sclerosis. This chain's CDR3 is CASSEAGDTGELFF. As DNA, the CDR3 is TGTGCCAGCAGTGAAGCGGGGGACACCGGGGAGCTGTTTTTT.